A selection of T cell receptor beta chains follows, all from one sample in a study of T cell repertoires in cytomegalovirus infection. TCRdb ran MiXCR on the reads and lists one entry per CDR3 protein. The sample comprises 500,000 or so distinct CDR3 sequences, approximately 16% of which are singletons, and about 24% rests with the top ten. The specimen sequenced was CD8+ T cells from PBMCs. The source is a human donor in good health (CMV status not recorded). Some clones in this sample may be carry-over from other donors' samples. CDR3s include the opening cysteine and the closing phenylalanine or tryptophan. Each record gives: D gene, V gene, J gene, clone size, CDR3 protein, CDR3 DNA. A D gene is named only where the DNA matches it firmly. Where a row states a size, it is once, few, many or the class of an expanded clone; other rows omit it.

>NA|TRBV6-1|TRBJ1-1|NA
CASSENEGINTEAFF
TGTGCCAGCAGTGAAAACGAGGGGATAAACACTGAAGCTTTCTTT
>NA|TRBV12-3/TRBV12-4|TRBJ2-1|many
CASSFPGVDSVYNEQFF
TGTGCCAGCAGTTTCCCCGGGGTGGATTCCGTCTACAATGAGCAGTTCTTC
>TRBD1|TRBV7-9|TRBJ2-5|many
CASSLFRGREETQYF
TGTGCCAGCAGCTTATTCAGGGGGCGGGAAGAGACCCAGTACTTC
>NA|TRBV5-5|TRBJ2-7|NA
CASSYRGRDTLFYEQYF
TGTGCCAGCAGCTATAGGGGTCGGGACACCCTTTTCTACGAGCAGTACTTC
>NA|TRBV4-1|TRBJ1-5|many
CASSRQSSSNQPQHF
TGCGCCAGCAGCCGTCAGTCCTCGAGCAATCAGCCCCAGCATTTT
>TRBD1|TRBV5-1|TRBJ1-1|many
CASSFQGGQGAEAFF
TGCGCCAGCAGCTTTCAGGGAGGCCAGGGGGCTGAAGCTTTCTTT
>TRBD1|TRBV20-1|TRBJ1-2|few
CSARDRTGGGYTF
TGCAGTGCTAGAGATAGGACAGGGGGAGGCTACACCTTC
>NA|TRBV4-1|TRBJ2-7|many
CASSQDQDYEQYF
TGCGCCAGCAGCCAAGATCAGGACTACGAGCAGTACTTC
>NA|TRBV15|TRBJ1-5|NA
CATSRDNPQVDQPQHF
TGTGCCACCAGCAGAGATAACCCCCAGGTCGATCAGCCCCAGCATTTT
>NA|TRBV7-8|TRBJ2-5|many
CASSLAHRETQYF
TGTGCCAGCAGCTTAGCACACCGGGAGACCCAGTACTTC
>NA|TRBV12-5|TRBJ1-1|many
CASGPWRGWNTEAFF
TGTGCTAGTGGTCCCTGGAGGGGGTGGAACACTGAAGCTTTCTTT
>NA|TRBV27|TRBJ2-7|few
CASSLSPRSEQYF
TGTGCCAGCAGTTTATCGCCCCGGAGCGAGCAGTACTTC
>NA|TRBV7-3|TRBJ2-5|many
CASSPDSQTQYF
TGTGCCAGCAGCCCGGACAGTCAGACCCAGTACTTC
>NA|TRBV10-2|TRBJ2-7|NA
CATGGGRAYEQYF
TGCGCCACCGGCGGAGGAAGGGCCTACGAGCAGTACTTC
>NA|TRBV7-8|TRBJ2-1|NA
CVSSLALGNEQFF
TGTGTGAGCAGCTTAGCGCTTGGCAATGAGCAGTTCTTC
>NA|TRBV6-4|TRBJ2-6|NA
CASSDSVGAGANVLTF
TGTGCCAGCAGTGACTCAGTCGGGGCTGGGGCCAACGTCCTGACTTTC
>TRBD1|TRBV23-1|TRBJ1-4|few
CASAATGEANEKLFF
TGCGCCAGCGCCGCTACAGGGGAAGCTAATGAAAAACTGTTTTTT
>NA|TRBV5-1|TRBJ1-6|few
CASSPTSGVNSPLHF
TGCGCCAGCAGCCCAACGTCAGGGGTTAATTCACCCCTCCACTTT
>NA|TRBV6-5|TRBJ2-1|NA
CASSPGGTPYNEQFF
TGTGCCAGCAGTCCTGGGGGTACTCCCTACAATGAGCAGTTCTTC
>NA|TRBV13|TRBJ1-2|few
CASSLVDTGGYTF
TGTGCCAGCAGCTTAGTCGACACGGGGGGCTACACCTTC
>NA|TRBV7-8|TRBJ1-2|many
CASSLGYWGRGYTF
TGTGCCAGCAGCTTAGGATACTGGGGCCGAGGCTACACCTTC
>TRBD2|TRBV13|TRBJ2-5|few
CASSSTGLEETQYF
TGTGCCAGCAGCTCCACGGGACTAGAGGAGACCCAGTACTTC
>NA|TRBV28|TRBJ2-7|many
CASSSPRASTAYEQYF
TGTGCCAGCAGTTCTCCCCGGGCCTCAACTGCCTACGAGCAGTACTTC
>NA|TRBV27|TRBJ2-2|NA
CASSLGGSPNTGELFF
TGTGCCAGCAGTTTGGGCGGCTCCCCGAACACCGGGGAGCTGTTTTTT
>NA|TRBV5-5|TRBJ1-5|NA
CASGGDLNQPQHF
TGTGCCAGTGGAGGGGATCTCAATCAGCCCCAGCATTTT
>NA|TRBV5-6|TRBJ1-5|many
CASSLAGGRNQPQHF
TGTGCCAGCAGCTTGGCCGGAGGGCGCAATCAGCCCCAGCATTTT
>NA|TRBV27|TRBJ2-1|few
CASSSPMEPKGSYNEQFF
TGTGCCAGCAGTTCCCCTATGGAGCCAAAGGGTTCCTACAATGAGCAGTTCTTC
>TRBD1|TRBV27|TRBJ2-2|NA
CASSLSTGPGELFF
TGTGCCAGCAGTTTATCGACAGGGCCCGGGGAGCTGTTTTTT